This passage covers 24 T cell receptor beta chains from one sample sequenced in a study of graft-versus-host responses after intestinal transplantation. These receptors' targets are unknown. Data came from immunoSEQ multiplex PCR; TCRdb stores just in-frame clones and leaves some out. The sample lists approximately 79,000 clones, roughly 80% occurring once. This specimen consisted of unstimulated CD4+ T cells sorted from spleen or lymph node cells, obtained before intestinal transplant. The receptors were gathered from a human donor who received an intestinal transplant.

This chain joins TRBV9 and TRBJ1-4, with a tentative D call TRBD1 (5 bases). CDR3 length: 14 residues. Germline CDR1 reads SGDLS; CDR2 reads YYNGEE. V gave up 4 bases and J gave up 6 bases, with 13 bases separating them. CDR3 sequence (DNA): TGTGCCAGCAGCCGATTAGAAGGGGATGAAAAACTGTTTTTT. Translated, it gives CASSRLEGDEKLFF.

J is TRBJ2-5 and V is TRBV2; 9 bases agree with TRBD1. Per germline, CDR1 SNHLY and CDR2 FYNNEI. V was clipped by 7 bases and J by 5 bases; unmatched bases: 8. This CDR3 is built from 14 residues. CDR3: CASTGTGYSETQYF. The CDR3 DNA is TGTGCCAGCACCGGGACAGGGTACTCGGAGACCCAGTACTTC.

The rearrangement uses TRBV14 and TRBJ2-7; maybe TRBD1 (6 bases). Trimming pared 4 bases from V and 2 bases from J, leaving 18 bases between. The CDR3 has 16 amino acids. Germline CDR1 and CDR2: SGHDN and FVKESK. This CDR3 is CASSPLSFGGAYEQYF. Here the CDR3 DNA reads TGTGCCAGCAGCCCGTTGTCTTTTGGGGGCGCCTACGAGCAGTACTTC. Filled out from reference TRBV14 and TRBJ2-7, the complete variable domain reads EAGVTQFPSHSVIEKGQTVTLRCDPISGHDNLYWYRRVMGKEIKFLLHFVKESKQDESGMPNNRFLAERTGGTYSTLKVQPAELEDSGVYFCASSPLSFGGAYEQYFGPGTRLTVT.

The V call is TRBV11-2, the J call TRBJ2-3; TRBD2 is a possible D gene (5 bases). The CDR3 is 16 amino acids. Deletions cut 0 bases from V and 6 bases from J, with 16 bases between. Per germline, CDR1 SGHAT and CDR2 FQNNGV. This CDR3 is CASSLEATSGLDTQYF. The CDR3 DNA reads TGTGCCAGCAGCTTAGAGGCCACCTCGGGGTTGGATACGCAGTATTTT.

The chain recombines TRBV7-9 with TRBJ2-7; 8 nucleotides align to TRBD1. Trimming cost V 4 bases and J 2 bases; bases outside gene matches: 4. In germline, CDR1 is SEHNR, CDR2 FQNEAQ (reference sequence). The CDR3 is made up of 14 amino acids. The CDR3 nucleotides are TGTGCCAGCAGCTCGATCAGGGGGCCCTACGAGCAGTACTTC. The encoded protein is CASSSIRGPYEQYF.

This CDR3 is CASSSEAGTWQFF. The CDR3 region has the DNA TGTGCCAGCAGCTCGGAAGCGGGTACATGGCAGTTCTTC. The rearrangement joins TRBV5-4 to TRBJ2-1; maybe TRBD2 (6 bases). The CDR3 loop spans 13 amino acids. V lost 3 bases to trimming and J lost 12 bases, with 16 bases between them. Germline lookup yields CDR1 SGHNT and CDR2 YYREEE (reference sequence).

CDR3 nucleotides: TGTGCCAGCGCGGCACAGGGGGCGTACGAGCAGTACTTC. Translated, it gives CASAAQGAYEQYF. The chain uses TRBV6-1 and TRBJ2-7; 9 bases line up with TRBD1. This CDR3 is 13 amino acids long. Germline V gives CDR1 MNHNS, CDR2 SASEGT. The trim removed 8 bases at V and 4 bases at J, leaving 6 bases unmatched.

The rearrangement links TRBV9 to TRBJ2-2, with 9 bases matching TRBD1. There are 15 residues in the CDR3. Trimming removed 3 bases from V and 4 bases from J; junction bases left unmatched: 4. CDR1 is SGDLS, CDR2 YYNGEE, per germline. In nucleotides, the CDR3 is TGTGCCAGCAGCGGGGACAGGGTGGGCACCGGGGAGCTGTTTTTT. This encodes CASSGDRVGTGELFF.

This clone was detected only a few times. The chain carries TRBV6-6 and TRBJ2-7; D is perhaps TRBD1 (6 bases). This CDR3 is built from 15 residues. Germline V gene data show CDR1 as MNHNY and CDR2 as SVGAGI (reference sequence). V lost 5 bases to trimming and J lost 3 bases, with 17 bases between them. The CDR3 nucleotides read TGTGCCAGCAGTCCCCAGGGGCGAGGCATCTACGAGCAGTACTTC. Its protein is CASSPQGRGIYEQYF.

The chain has TRBV7-3 and TRBJ2-1, with 11 bases matching TRBD2. Germline V gene data show CDR1 as SGHTA and CDR2 as FQGTGA. With 2 bases clipped from V and 3 bases from J, the junction kept 9 bases outside the gene matches. This CDR3 region has 18 residues. DNA of the CDR3: TGTGCCAGCAGCTTAGTTGGAACTAGCGGGAGCGTCTACAATGAGCAGTTCTTC. Amino acids: CASSLVGTSGSVYNEQFF.

The rearrangement joins TRBV10-3 to TRBJ2-3, with D possibly being TRBD1 (5 bases). The CDR3 contains 15 residues. V was shortened by 3 bases and J by 6 bases, with 16 bases between the two germline ends. CDR1 ENHRY and CDR2 SYGVKD come from the germline V gene. The CDR3 sequence is CAISDWQGRFDTQYF. CDR3 nucleotide sequence: TGTGCCATCAGTGACTGGCAGGGAAGGTTTGATACGCAGTATTTT.

CDR3 nucleotides: TGTGCCAGCAGCTTAGCTACAGGAAACATTCAGTACTTC. It codes for CASSLATGNIQYF. The chain recombines TRBV11-2 with TRBJ2-4; D is possibly TRBD1 (5 bases). CDR1 and CDR2 from the germline V gene are SGHAT and FQNNGV. The CDR3 totals 13 residues. V lost 1 base and J 6 bases, leaving 7 bases between the germline ends.

V usage is TRBV19 and J usage is TRBJ1-5; TRBD1 matches 8 bases. Germline V gene lookup returns CDR1 LNHDA and CDR2 SQIVND (reference sequence). V was clipped by 4 bases and J by 4 bases; unmatched bases: 6. The CDR3 consists of 15 residues. Here the CDR3 DNA reads TGTGCCAGTAGTAGTGGACAGGGCCTTAATCAGCCCCAGCATTTT. It specifies CASSSGQGLNQPQHF.

The V and J genes are TRBV30 and TRBJ2-2; D uncertain. Trimming took off 3 bases at V and 3 bases at J, with 8 bases between the two ends. Germline CDR1 is GTSNPN and CDR2 is SVGIG (reference sequence). This CDR3 is 13 amino acids long. The CDR3 loop is CAWSRRDTGELFF. Here the CDR3 DNA reads TGTGCCTGGAGCCGACGGGACACCGGGGAGCTGTTTTTT.

The chain combines TRBV30 with TRBJ1-4, with a weak D call TRBD1 (6 bases). The V gene's germline CDR1 is GTSNPN and CDR2 SVGIG (reference sequence). The CDR3 extends over 14 amino acids. Trimming cost V 8 bases and J 8 bases, with 21 bases left between them. CDR3 sequence reads: CAAERDTHGEKLFF. CDR3 nucleotides: TGTGCCGCCGAAAGGGACACCCATGGGGAAAAACTGTTTTTT.

V is TRBV27 and J is TRBJ2-1; TRBD2 matches at 7 bases. The CDR3 length is 16 residues. V lost 0 bases, J lost 3 bases, and 5 bases stayed unmatched. The germline gives CDR1 MNHEY, CDR2 SMNVEV (reference sequence). DNA for the CDR3: TGTGCCAGCAGTTTATCGGGTAGCGGGCTCTACAATGAGCAGTTCTTC. It is translated as CASSLSGSGLYNEQFF.

This chain links TRBV15 with TRBJ1-5; D call uncertain. V dropped 1 base and J dropped 7 bases, with 14 bases sitting between them. CDR3 length: 15 amino acids. CDR1 LNHNV and CDR2 YYDKDF come from the germline V gene (reference sequence). Here the CDR3 DNA reads TGTGCCACCAGCAGAGGAGAGGGAGGTGTGCAGCCCCAGCATTTT. Translating it yields CATSRGEGGVQPQHF.

The J gene is TRBJ2-7, the V gene TRBV2, with a possible D match to TRBD1 (7 bases). The ends were cut back, 8 bases at V and 5 bases at J, with 13 bases in the middle. Germline lookup yields CDR1 SNHLY and CDR2 FYNNEI. The CDR3 covers 12 residues. The chain's CDR3 is CASGGDRHEQYF. Here the CDR3 DNA reads TGTGCCAGCGGCGGGGACAGACACGAGCAGTACTTC.

The V call is TRBV11-1, the J call TRBJ1-4, with D possibly matching TRBD1 (6 bases). The CDR3 totals 12 residues. The germline CDR1 and CDR2 sequences are SGHAT and FQDESV (reference sequence). Trimming removed 4 bases at V and 15 bases at J, with 15 bases between. The CDR3 loop reads CASSSVQGALFF. The CDR3 nucleotides are TGTGCCAGCAGCTCAGTACAGGGCGCCTTGTTTTTT.

The chain is built from TRBV7-6 and TRBJ2-7, with 13 bases identical to TRBD2. With 5 bases clipped from V and 5 bases from J, the junction kept 6 bases outside the gene matches. The CDR3 covers 15 residues. The germline gives CDR1 SGHVS, CDR2 FNYEAQ. The DNA of the CDR3 is TGTGCCAGCAGCCCAAGGACTAGCGGGAGTGACGAGCAGTACTTC. This sequence encodes CASSPRTSGSDEQYF.

V usage is TRBV6-1 and J usage is TRBJ1-2, with 7 bases fitting TRBD1. This CDR3 is built from 15 residues. The J segment lost 5 bases and the V segment lost 5 bases, leaving 11 bases of the junction unmatched. Germline CDR1 and CDR2: MNHNS and SASEGT. The CDR3 here is CASSPDRARAYGYTF. DNA for the CDR3: TGTGCCAGCAGTCCCGACAGGGCCCGGGCATATGGCTACACCTTC.

A single count supports this clone. This chain links TRBV6-6 with TRBJ2-6; D ambiguous. Deletions cut 11 bases from V and 4 bases from J, with 9 bases between. In germline, CDR1 is MNHNY, CDR2 SVGAGI (reference sequence). CDR3 length: 12 residues. The CDR3, as DNA: TGTGCCGTTTCATCCGGGGCCAACGTCCTGACTTTC. Translation gives CAVSSGANVLTF.

This clone has just one count. The rearrangement links TRBV28 to TRBJ1-2, with 8 positions matching TRBD1. The CDR3 runs 14 residues. With V trimmed by 3 bases and J by 7 bases, 7 bases remained unmatched. The V gene's germline CDR1 is MDHEN and CDR2 SYDVKM. The CDR3, as DNA: TGTGCCAGCAGTTTCCGGACAGGGCCTGTTGGCTACACCTTC. This translates into CASSFRTGPVGYTF.

This chain joins TRBV4-1 and TRBJ2-7, with D possibly being TRBD1 (5 bases). V shed 3 bases and J shed 12 bases, with 21 bases lying between them. The germline V gene has CDR1 MGHRA and CDR2 YSYEKL. The CDR3 extends over 14 amino acids. The chain's CDR3 is CASSQRTRVQERYF. The CDR3 nucleotides read TGCGCCAGCAGCCAGCGGACAAGGGTCCAAGAGAGGTACTTC.